This passage covers 29 T cell receptor beta chains from one sample sequenced in a study of PD-1 blockade in mismatch repair-deficient tumors. The table came from immunoSEQ multiplex PCR; TCRdb's copy has only in-frame clones and leaves some out. Among 25,000 to 30,000 clones listed, roughly 83% were seen once. The sequencing used PBMCs, collected before pembrolizumab treatment. These receptors were obtained from an adult with mismatch repair-deficient cancer.

The chain uses TRBV2 and TRBJ1-2; 7 nucleotides agree with TRBD1. Germline V gene sequence: CDR1 SNHLY, CDR2 FYNNEI. The CDR3 has 13 amino acids. V shed 10 bases, J shed 3 bases, and the junction held 8 bases outside the gene matches. The CDR3 bases are TGTGCCACCAGGGGACAGACTGACTATGGCTACACCTTC. This codes for CATRGQTDYGYTF.

This clone has a handful of counts. The rearrangement uses TRBV7-8 and TRBJ1-2, with D possibly matching TRBD1 (5 bases). Trimming removed 1 base at V and 2 bases at J, with 14 bases between. The CDR3 loop spans 16 amino acids. CDR1 SGHVS and CDR2 FQNEAQ come from the germline V gene. CDR3 protein: CASSLGIGTENYGYTF. CDR3 in DNA: TGTGCCAGCAGCTTAGGGATAGGGACTGAGAACTATGGCTACACCTTC. The entire variable domain, with the rest obtained from reference TRBV7-8 and TRBJ1-2, is as follows: GAGVSQSPRYKVAKRGQDVALRCDPISGHVSLFWYQQALGQGPEFLTYFQNEAQLDKSGLPSDRFFAERPEGSVSTLKIQRTQQEDSAVYLCASSLGIGTENYGYTFGSGTRLTVV.

This clone has more than one count but fewer than ten. The chain couples TRBV29-1 to TRBJ2-7; TRBD2 agrees at 13 bases. V trimming: 4 bases; J trimming: 7 bases; junction bases outside the gene matches: 7. This CDR3 has 14 amino acids. Per the germline V gene, CDR1 is SQVTM and CDR2 is ANQGSEA. Here the CDR3 DNA reads TGCAGCGTTGCTGGGACTAGCGGGGAAGAGGAGCAGTACTTC. This translates into CSVAGTSGEEEQYF.

The gene calls are TRBV28 and TRBJ1-5; tentatively, D is TRBD1 (5 bases). Germline assignment: CDR1 MDHEN and CDR2 SYDVKM. This CDR3 is built from 14 residues. V lost 7 bases and J lost 3, with 13 bases in between. The CDR3 spells CASIGGRINQPQHF. DNA of the CDR3: TGTGCCAGCATCGGGGGGAGGATCAATCAGCCCCAGCATTTT.

This clone is a singleton in its sample. In nucleotides, the CDR3 is TGCAGCGTTGCCTTGTCAGCGGGAGTTCAGTACTTC. This sequence encodes CSVALSAGVQYF. V is TRBV29-1 and J is TRBJ2-4, with 8 bases that match TRBD2. Trimming removed 4 bases from V and 11 bases from J; junction bases left unmatched: 7. CDR3 length equals 12 residues. The germline V gene has CDR1 SQVTM and CDR2 ANQGSEA.

The chain is built from TRBV30 and TRBJ2-3; the match to TRBD1 covers 7 bases. V lost 2 bases, J lost 8 bases, and 4 bases stayed unmatched. The CDR3 has 12 amino acids. CDR1 is GTSNPN and CDR2 is SVGIG in the germline V gene (reference sequence). The chain's CDR3 is CAWSSGGGTQYF. CDR3 sequence (DNA): TGTGCCTGGAGTTCAGGGGGTGGTACGCAGTATTTT. The variable domain in full, completed from reference TRBV30 and TRBJ2-3, reads SQTIHQWPATLVQPVGSPLSLECTVEGTSNPNLYWYRQAAGRGLQLLFYSVGIGQISSEVPQNLSASRPQDRQFILSSKKLLLSDSGFYLCAWSSGGGTQYFGPGTRLTVL.

V and J are TRBV19 and TRBJ1-2; D may be TRBD1 (6 bases). Germline V gene sequence: CDR1 LNHDA, CDR2 SQIVND (reference sequence). V was cut by 6 bases and J by 0 bases, with 20 bases left in between. The CDR3 length is 17 residues. The CDR3 region is CASRPGGTPSANYGYTF. The CDR3 DNA follows: TGTGCCAGTAGACCCGGGGGGACACCCTCAGCTAACTATGGCTACACCTTC. The full variable domain, completed using reference TRBV19 and TRBJ1-2, is DGGITQSPKYLFRKEGQNVTLSCEQNLNHDAMYWYRQDPGQGLRLIYYSQIVNDFQKGDIAEGYSVSREKKESFPLTVTSAQKNPTAFYLCASRPGGTPSANYGYTFGSGTRLTVV.

The chain recombines TRBV7-8 with TRBJ2-3, with a weak D call TRBD1 (6 bases). The V gene's germline CDR1 is SGHVS and CDR2 FQNEAQ. This CDR3 is 18 amino acids long. The V end was cut by 2 bases, the J end by 0 bases, with 18 bases between. In DNA form, the CDR3 reads TGTGCCAGCAGCTTATCCGGGACACATTCCACTAGCACAGATACGCAGTATTTT. This translates into CASSLSGTHSTSTDTQYF.

V gene TRBV11-2 combines with J gene TRBJ2-7; D might be TRBD2 (6 bases). Germline values: CDR1 SGHAT, CDR2 FQNNGV. CDR3 length: 14 residues. V gave up 1 base and J gave up 3 bases, with 10 bases separating them. CDR3 amino acids: CASSLGAEGYEQYF. The CDR3 DNA reads as TGTGCCAGCAGCTTAGGGGCGGAGGGCTACGAGCAGTACTTC.

The chain carries TRBV30 and TRBJ2-5, with 7 bases matching TRBD1. The end of the DNA aligns better with TRBJ2-7, so the J call may be wrong. Germline CDR1 and CDR2: GTSNPN and SVGIG (reference sequence). The CDR3 spans 12 residues. The CDR3 coding sequence is TGTGCCTCGTCCGGGACAGACTACGAGCAGTACTTC. Translation: CASSGTDYEQYF.

This chain joins TRBV28 and TRBJ1-4; 8 nucleotides line up with TRBD1. Germline V gives CDR1 MDHEN, CDR2 SYDVKM. Trimming cost V 2 bases and J 0 bases; bases outside gene matches: 8. This CDR3 contains 18 residues. The CDR3 spells CASSLQTGAFATNEKLFF. In nucleotides, the CDR3 is TGTGCCAGCAGTTTACAGACAGGGGCCTTTGCAACTAATGAAAAACTGTTTTTT.

The V and J genes are TRBV7-8 and TRBJ1-2; a possible D gene is TRBD1 (5 bases). V was pared by 0 bases and J by 2 bases, with 10 bases between. This CDR3 is 15 amino acids long. The germline V gene has CDR1 SGHVS and CDR2 FQNEAQ. DNA for the CDR3: TGTGCCAGCAGCTTAGCGTGGGGACTGAACTATGGCTACACCTTC. Its translation is CASSLAWGLNYGYTF.

This rearrangement joins TRBV6-6 to TRBJ2-3; D ambiguous. The CDR3 totals 11 residues. Germline assignment: CDR1 MNHNY and CDR2 SVGAGI (reference sequence). Trimming shortened V by 2 bases and J by 5 bases, and 2 bases separated the two germline ends. Here the CDR3 DNA reads TGTGCCAGCAGTTACCAAGATACGCAGTATTTT. It is translated as CASSYQDTQYF.

The chain combines TRBV7-8 with TRBJ2-5, with TRBD1 matching 8 bases. The CDR3 has 14 residues. After removal of 5 bases from V and 2 bases from J, the junction contained 4 bases not matched to a gene. The germline gives CDR1 SGHVS, CDR2 FQNEAQ. CDR3 amino acids: CASSNRDRQETQYF. CDR3 coding DNA: TGTGCCAGCAGCAACCGGGACAGGCAAGAGACCCAGTACTTC. The full variable domain, rest sourced from reference TRBV7-8 and TRBJ2-5, is GAGVSQSPRYKVAKRGQDVALRCDPISGHVSLFWYQQALGQGPEFLTYFQNEAQLDKSGLPSDRFFAERPEGSVSTLKIQRTQQEDSAVYLCASSNRDRQETQYFGPGTRLLVL.

This clone was counted only a few times. J is TRBJ2-7 and V is TRBV28, with 7 positions matching TRBD1. Germline trimming cut 3 bases from V and 3 bases from J; bases unmatched to any gene: 8. CDR3 size: 15 residues. Germline V gene sequence: CDR1 MDHEN, CDR2 SYDVKM. CDR3 nucleotide sequence: TGTGCCAGCAGTTTCCCCTCGACAGGGAACTACGAGCAGTACTTC. Its translation: CASSFPSTGNYEQYF.

This chain links TRBV29-1 with TRBJ1-3, with unresolved D. Between the trimmed V and J ends, which lost 5 bases and 0 bases, there was a span of 5 bases. This CDR3 spans 12 amino acids. CDR1 and CDR2 from the germline V gene are SQVTM and ANQGSEA. In DNA form, the CDR3 reads TGCAGCGTTAGTAGCTCTGGAAACACCATATATTTT. Protein: CSVSSSGNTIYF. Variable domain in full (rest from reference TRBV29-1 and TRBJ1-3): SAVISQKPSRDICQRGTSLTIQCQVDSQVTMMFWYRQQPGQSLTLIATANQGSEATYESGFVIDKFPISRPNLTFSTLTVSNMSPEDSSIYLCSVSSSGNTIYFGEGSWLTVV.

This clone was seen a single time. This chain joins TRBV30 and TRBJ2-3; D perhaps matches TRBD2 (5 bases). The CDR3 runs to 14 residues. V was clipped by 4 bases and J by 0 bases, with 11 bases between them. CDR1 is GTSNPN and CDR2 is SVGIG in the germline V gene (reference sequence). The CDR3 sequence is CAWTSGVSTDTQYF. CDR3 coding DNA: TGTGCCTGGACGTCCGGGGTCAGCACAGATACGCAGTATTTT.

V is TRBV9 and J is TRBJ1-3; no definite D call. V was cut by 2 bases and J by 0 bases, with 12 bases left in between. In germline, CDR1 is SGDLS, CDR2 YYNGEE. The CDR3 is made up of 16 amino acids. The CDR3 here is CASSVETGHSGNTIYF. In nucleotides, the CDR3 is TGTGCCAGCAGCGTCGAGACGGGTCACTCTGGAAACACCATATATTTT.

The chain couples TRBV7-9 to TRBJ2-1; TRBD1 aligns across 8 bases. Germline CDR1 is SEHNR and CDR2 is FQNEAQ (reference sequence). J was trimmed by 0 bases and V by 5 bases; bases with no gene match: 3. This CDR3 comprises 15 residues. The CDR3: CASSPDRGSYNEQFF. CDR3 bases: TGTGCCAGCAGCCCCGACAGGGGCTCCTACAATGAGCAGTTCTTC.

This clone appeared once. The chain employs TRBV25-1 and TRBJ2-3, with 7 bases fitting TRBD1. CDR1 is MGHDK and CDR2 is SYGVNS in the germline V gene. CDR3 length equals 14 residues. With 2 bases clipped from V and 6 bases from J, the junction kept 5 bases outside the gene matches. CDR3 loop: CASSEGQDSDTQYF. The DNA for the CDR3 is TGTGCCAGCAGTGAAGGACAGGACTCGGATACGCAGTATTTT. Looking up the rest from reference TRBV25-1 and TRBJ2-3 gives the full variable domain: EADIYQTPRYLVIGTGKKITLECSQTMGHDKMYWYQQDPGMELHLIHYSYGVNSTEKGDLSSESTVSRIRTEHFPLTLESARPSHTSQYLCASSEGQDSDTQYFGPGTRLTVL.

The chain recombines TRBV5-1 with TRBJ2-1, with 16 positions matching TRBD2. CDR1 and CDR2 (germline): SGHRS, YFSETQ. Trimming at V came to 4 bases and at J to 9 bases, leaving 13 bases not matched to a gene. The CDR3 is 18 amino acids. This CDR3 reads CASSVGLAGGPSSLEQFF. CDR3 in DNA: TGCGCCAGCAGCGTGGGACTAGCGGGAGGGCCTTCTTCCCTTGAGCAGTTCTTC.

This clone occurred once. The chain uses TRBV28 and TRBJ1-4; TRBD1 might be the D (5 bases). CDR3 length: 16 residues. Trimming pared 6 bases from V and 0 bases from J, leaving 14 bases between. Germline V gene sequence: CDR1 MDHEN, CDR2 SYDVKM. This CDR3 reads CASSPGGGSTNEKLFF. In nucleotides, the CDR3 is TGTGCCAGCAGCCCCGGGGGAGGCTCAACTAATGAAAAACTGTTTTTT.

In regard to this clone: Other DNA sequences in this specimen translate into the identical CDR3. The V call is TRBV27, the J call TRBJ2-2, with D uncertain. Germline loops: CDR1 MNHEY, CDR2 SMNVEV (reference sequence). The CDR3 is made up of 14 amino acids. V lost 2 bases and J lost 8, with 12 bases in between. The CDR3 is CASSLGSSAGELFF. CDR3 sequence (DNA): TGTGCCAGCAGTTTAGGCAGTTCCGCAGGGGAGCTGTTTTTT.

J is TRBJ2-5 and V is TRBV2, with D possibly TRBD2 on 6 matching bases. The CDR3 is made up of 15 amino acids. Germline loops: CDR1 SNHLY, CDR2 FYNNEI. V shed 4 bases and J shed 2 bases, with 14 bases lying between them. The CDR3 DNA follows: TGTGCCAGCAGTGGGTCGGTTAGCGGACAAGAGACCCAGTACTTC. Translating gives CASSGSVSGQETQYF.

V usage is TRBV9 and J usage is TRBJ2-5; D perhaps matches TRBD1 (5 bases). There are 16 residues in the CDR3. The V gene lost 2 bases and the J gene lost 5 bases, with 19 bases spanning the gap. Germline V gives CDR1 SGDLS, CDR2 YYNGEE. CDR3 sequence reads: CASSVKGAGVGETQYF. CDR3 DNA sequence: TGTGCCAGCAGCGTTAAAGGGGCTGGGGTAGGGGAGACCCAGTACTTC. Supplemented by reference TRBV9 and TRBJ2-5, the full variable domain reads DSGVTQTPKHLITATGQRVTLRCSPRSGDLSVYWYQQSLDQGLQFLIQYYNGEERAKGNILERFSAQQFPDLHSELNLSSLELGDSALYFCASSVKGAGVGETQYFGPGTRLLVL.

This sequence joins TRBV5-1 and TRBJ2-1; no definite D call. Per germline, CDR1 SGHRS and CDR2 YFSETQ. With 3 bases removed from V and 9 bases from J, the gap between germline ends came to 22 bases. The CDR3 length is 16 residues. CDR3 sequence: CASSSTPPTIVAEQFF. Here the CDR3 DNA reads TGCGCCAGCAGCTCCACCCCCCCAACTATAGTGGCTGAGCAGTTCTTC.

This chain uses TRBV7-2 with TRBJ1-1, with D tentatively TRBD1 (5 bases). V was shortened by 5 bases and J by 1 base, with 11 bases between the two germline ends. This CDR3 is built from 14 residues. Per germline, CDR1 SGHTA and CDR2 FQGNSA. The CDR3 region is CASSTRQRNTEAFF. The CDR3 DNA is TGTGCCAGCAGCACCAGACAGAGGAACACTGAAGCTTTCTTT. Drawing the rest from reference TRBV7-2 and TRBJ1-1, the complete variable domain is GAGVSQSPSNKVTEKGKDVELRCDPISGHTALYWYRQSLGQGLEFLIYFQGNSAPDKSGLPSDRFSAERTGGSVSTLTIQRTQQEDSAVYLCASSTRQRNTEAFFGQGTRLTVV.

The chain is built from TRBV6-5 and TRBJ1-2, with D possibly TRBD1 on 5 matching bases. From germline, CDR1 is MNHEY and CDR2 SVGAGI. V was trimmed by 6 bases and J by 8 bases, leaving 16 bases between them. CDR3 length: 13 amino acids. The chain's CDR3 is CASSLLSGRGYTF. In DNA form, the CDR3 reads TGTGCCAGCAGCCTTCTGTCAGGGCGAGGCTACACCTTC.

Here the CDR3 DNA reads TGTGCCAGCAGTCCATTCGCGGAGACCCAGTACTTC. Translated, it gives CASSPFAETQYF. This sequence joins TRBV7-7 and TRBJ2-5; no firm D call. This CDR3 region has 12 residues. Between the trimmed V and J ends, which lost 6 bases and 5 bases, there was a span of 10 bases. Germline V gene sequence: CDR1 SSHAT, CDR2 FNYEAQ (reference sequence).